The 23 T cell receptor beta chains in this list originate from one sample, sequenced in a study of OX40 agonist ivuxolimab in advanced cancers. Clones were sequenced by immunoSEQ multiplex PCR, and TCRdb holds only the in-frame ones, with some missing. The top ten hold roughly 11% of the sample, which has 55,000 to 75,000 clones, around four fifths seen once. The specimen comprised CD4+ or CD8+ T cells sorted from blood, sampled in a trial of the OX40 agonist ivuxolimab. The source of these receptors is an adult with an advanced solid tumor such as melanoma, head and neck, liver or kidney cancer.

The chain carries TRBV13 and TRBJ2-7; 7 bases map to TRBD1. Looked up from germline, CDR1 is PRHDT and CDR2 is FYEKMQ (reference sequence). The CDR3 totals 13 residues. The V segment lost 5 bases and the J segment 3 bases; nucleotides outside the gene matches: 4. The DNA for the CDR3 is TGTGCCAGCAGCAGACAGGGAAACTACGAGCAGTACTTC. Protein sequence: CASSRQGNYEQYF.

The chain couples TRBV14 to TRBJ1-6; D remains ambiguous. The germline V gene encodes CDR1 SGHDN and CDR2 FVKESK. The V gene lost 0 bases and the J gene lost 0 bases, with 9 bases spanning the gap. The CDR3 is made up of 17 amino acids. CDR3 sequence: CASSQDGGFSYNSPLHF. The CDR3, as DNA: TGTGCCAGCAGCCAAGACGGTGGATTCTCCTATAATTCACCCCTCCACTTT. Filled out from reference TRBV14 and TRBJ1-6, the complete variable domain reads EAGVTQFPSHSVIEKGQTVTLRCDPISGHDNLYWYRRVMGKEIKFLLHFVKESKQDESGMPNNRFLAERTGGTYSTLKVQPAELEDSGVYFCASSQDGGFSYNSPLHFGNGTRLTVT.

The chain recombines TRBV9 with TRBJ2-1; D not resolved. CDR1 is SGDLS and CDR2 is YYNGEE in the germline V gene. This CDR3 spans 13 amino acids. Trimming removed 4 bases from V and 3 bases from J, with 8 bases in between. In nucleotides, the CDR3 is TGTGCCAGCAGCTATTCGGGCTACAATGAGCAGTTCTTC. It is translated as CASSYSGYNEQFF.

V gene TRBV5-4 combines with J gene TRBJ1-6; the match to TRBD1 covers 7 bases. Per germline, CDR1 SGHNT and CDR2 YYREEE (reference sequence). This CDR3 comprises 15 residues. J was trimmed by 6 bases and V by 4 bases; bases with no gene match: 7. In DNA form, the CDR3 reads TGTGCCAGCAGCCCCGGACAGGAGACTAATTCACCCCTCCACTTT. Translation gives CASSPGQETNSPLHF.

In its sample, this clone was seen a few times. This chain joins TRBV7-3 and TRBJ2-3; D is unclear. The CDR3 contains 13 residues. CDR1 and CDR2 from the germline V gene are SGHTA and FQGTGA. Trimming cost V 3 bases and J 0 bases, with 4 bases left between them. The CDR3 sequence is CASSFGSTDTQYF. In DNA form, the CDR3 reads TGTGCCAGCAGCTTCGGTAGCACAGATACGCAGTATTTT.

CDR3 DNA: TGTGCCAGCAGTTTATGGCAGGGGGCATCCGGGGAGCTGTTTTTT. The encoded protein is CASSLWQGASGELFF. The genes are TRBV28 and TRBJ2-2; 8 nucleotides match TRBD1. Trimming cost V 0 bases and J 6 bases; bases outside gene matches: 3. The length of the CDR3 is 15 residues. Looked up from germline, CDR1 is MDHEN and CDR2 is SYDVKM.

V and J are TRBV19 and TRBJ2-7, with 7 bases aligning to TRBD1. Germline lookup yields CDR1 LNHDA and CDR2 SQIVND (reference sequence). The V segment lost 9 bases and the J segment 7 bases; nucleotides outside the gene matches: 9. This CDR3 comprises 12 residues. CDR3 bases: TGTGCCAGGCCAGGGGGTCTCGGGGAGCAGTACGTC. Translation gives CARPGGLGEQYV.

V gene TRBV18 combines with J gene TRBJ2-7, with no clear D. The ends were cut back, 4 bases at V and 4 bases at J, with 11 bases in the middle. CDR3 length: 13 residues. Germline CDR1 and CDR2: KGHSH and LQKENI. The CDR3 here is CASSLGQSYEQYV. In DNA form, the CDR3 reads TGTGCCAGCTCACTTGGGCAGTCTTACGAGCAGTACGTC.

The chain uses TRBV12-5 and TRBJ2-1; D is unresolved. This CDR3 is 11 amino acids long. Germline CDR1 and CDR2: LGHNT and FRNRAP. V gave up 1 base and J gave up 12 bases, with 7 bases separating them. The DNA of the CDR3 is TGTGCTAGTGGTTTGGGAGATTGGCAGTTCTTC. Its translation is CASGLGDWQFF.

The chain couples TRBV5-1 to TRBJ1-2, with D unclear. The germline V gene encodes CDR1 SGHRS and CDR2 YFSETQ. The CDR3 is made up of 15 amino acids. With 4 bases removed from V and 2 bases from J, the gap between germline ends came to 15 bases. CDR3 nucleotide sequence: TGCGCCAGCAGCGACCCGGGCAGCGCGAACTATGGCTACACCTTC. Protein sequence: CASSDPGSANYGYTF.

This chain uses TRBV10-3 with TRBJ2-7, with no clear D. This CDR3 region has 12 residues. V was trimmed by 6 bases and J by 2 bases, leaving 8 bases between them. Per germline, CDR1 ENHRY and CDR2 SYGVKD. The CDR3 nucleotides read TGTGCCATCAGCGAGGAGACCTACGAGCAGTACTTC. Translation: CAISEETYEQYF.

This sequence joins TRBV4-1 and TRBJ2-7, with D possibly matching TRBD1 (5 bases). Per germline, CDR1 MGHRA and CDR2 YSYEKL. This CDR3 is 14 amino acids long. Trimming shortened V by 1 base and J by 3 bases, and 10 bases separated the two germline ends. The CDR3 DNA reads TGCGCCAGCAGCCAAGCTGAGACAGACTACGAGCAGTACTTC. As protein: CASSQAETDYEQYF.

This sequence joins TRBV5-1 and TRBJ2-1; 7 positions match TRBD2. The CDR3 is 14 residues long. J gave up 5 bases and V 2 bases, and 4 bases lay outside the gene matches. CDR1 is SGHRS and CDR2 is YFSETQ in the germline V gene. In DNA form, the CDR3 reads TGCGCCAGCAGCTTTTGGGAGGGAGACAATGAGCAGTTCTTC. Amino acids: CASSFWEGDNEQFF.

This sequence joins TRBV13 and TRBJ1-1; D is ambiguous. The V end lost 1 base, the J end lost 0 bases, and 6 bases lay between the germline ends. From germline, CDR1 is PRHDT and CDR2 FYEKMQ (reference sequence). CDR3 length: 14 amino acids. CDR3 nucleotides: TGTGCCAGCAGCTTAGCGGTATTGAACACTGAAGCTTTCTTT. Its protein product is CASSLAVLNTEAFF.

CDR3 region: CSGGQVYTQYF. The CDR3 region has the DNA TGCAGCGGGGGACAGGTTTATACGCAGTATTTT. The rearrangement links TRBV29-1 to TRBJ2-3, with 8 bases fitting TRBD1. The ends lost 7 bases at V and 7 bases at J; junction bases unmatched: 4. The CDR3 has 11 residues. CDR1 and CDR2 from the germline V gene are SQVTM and ANQGSEA.

The sample holds a few counts of this clone. The genes are TRBV4-1 and TRBJ1-4; no reliable D call. With 1 base removed from V and 6 bases from J, the gap between germline ends came to 6 bases. In germline, CDR1 is MGHRA, CDR2 YSYEKL. This CDR3 has 13 residues. The CDR3 loop reads CASSQGVDEKLFF. CDR3 DNA sequence: TGCGCCAGCAGCCAAGGGGTGGATGAAAAACTGTTTTTT.

The gene calls are TRBV28 and TRBJ2-3; weak D call: TRBD1 (6 bases). The CDR3 extends over 17 amino acids. V dropped 6 bases and J dropped 1 base, with 20 bases sitting between them. The germline gives CDR1 MDHEN, CDR2 SYDVKM. The CDR3 DNA sequence: TGTGCCAGCAGAAAAGGGGGTACCTTCCAGGGCACAGATACGCAGTATTTT. Protein product: CASRKGGTFQGTDTQYF.

Here the CDR3 DNA reads TGTGCCAGCAGCTTTCTCGGCCGAACGGGGCCCGAGCAGTACGTC. This gives the protein CASSFLGRTGPEQYV. This chain uses TRBV5-4 with TRBJ2-7, with D possibly called TRBD1 or TRBD2 (5 bases each). Germline CDR1 SGHNT, CDR2 YYREEE (reference sequence). The CDR3 has 15 residues. Trimming shortened V by 2 bases and J by 6 bases, and 18 bases separated the two germline ends.

This clone has only a few counts. Other DNA variants within this sample encode the same CDR3. The chain carries TRBV7-8 and TRBJ1-2; D call uncertain. Germline CDR1 SGHVS, CDR2 FQNEAQ. The CDR3 contains 14 residues. V lost 1 base, J lost 2 bases, and 8 bases lay in between. CDR3 coding DNA: TGTGCCAGCAGCTTAGTCCCAAGAAACTATGGCTACACCTTC. Amino acid sequence: CASSLVPRNYGYTF.

The chain links TRBV28 to TRBJ2-7; 8 nucleotides match TRBD1. Germline V gene data show CDR1 as MDHEN and CDR2 as SYDVKM. There are 18 residues in the CDR3. The trim removed 6 bases at V and 1 base at J, leaving 17 bases unmatched. CDR3 region: CASSPPQGAPDKSYEQYF. The DNA of the CDR3 is TGTGCCAGCAGCCCTCCGCAGGGGGCCCCCGATAAATCCTACGAGCAGTACTTC.

This rearrangement joins TRBV5-1 to TRBJ2-3; D gene uncertain. V was cut by 0 bases and J by 5 bases, with 4 bases left in between. The CDR3 is made up of 12 amino acids. Germline V gives CDR1 SGHRS, CDR2 YFSETQ. CDR3 sequence reads: CASSLEGDTQYF. The CDR3 bases are TGCGCCAGCAGCTTGGAAGGAGATACGCAGTATTTT.

This chain connects TRBV28 to TRBJ2-3; 8 bases are a match to TRBD1. The germline V gene encodes CDR1 MDHEN and CDR2 SYDVKM. The J segment lost 2 bases and the V segment lost 7 bases, leaving 8 bases of the junction unmatched. The CDR3 totals 15 residues. CDR3 sequence (DNA): TGTGCCAGCATCCAGGACAGGGACCCCACAGATACGCAGTATTTT. This encodes CASIQDRDPTDTQYF.

This chain connects TRBV6-5 to TRBJ1-2, with D tentatively TRBD1 (6 bases). The CDR3 contains 13 residues. Germline assignment: CDR1 MNHEY and CDR2 SVGAGI. Trimming cost V 6 bases and J 2 bases, with 10 bases left between them. The chain's CDR3 is CASSTGTNYGYTF. The CDR3 DNA reads as TGTGCCAGCAGCACCGGGACAAACTATGGCTACACCTTC.